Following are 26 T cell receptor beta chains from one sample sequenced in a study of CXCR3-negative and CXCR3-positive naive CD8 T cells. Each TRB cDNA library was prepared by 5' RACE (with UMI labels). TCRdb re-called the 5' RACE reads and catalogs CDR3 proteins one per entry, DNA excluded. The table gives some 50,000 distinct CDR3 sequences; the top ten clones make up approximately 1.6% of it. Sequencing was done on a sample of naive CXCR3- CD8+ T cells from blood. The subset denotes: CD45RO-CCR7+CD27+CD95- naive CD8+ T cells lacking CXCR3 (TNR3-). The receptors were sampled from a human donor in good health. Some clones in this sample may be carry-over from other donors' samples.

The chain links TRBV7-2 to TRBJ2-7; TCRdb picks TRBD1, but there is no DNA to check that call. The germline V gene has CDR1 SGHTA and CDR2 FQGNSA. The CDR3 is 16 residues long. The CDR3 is CASSLSPGQGIYEQYF.

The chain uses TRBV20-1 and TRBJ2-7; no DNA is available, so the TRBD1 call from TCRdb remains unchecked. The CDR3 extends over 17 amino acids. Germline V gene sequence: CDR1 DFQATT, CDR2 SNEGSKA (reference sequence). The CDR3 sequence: CSASYVGVWDRDYEQYF.

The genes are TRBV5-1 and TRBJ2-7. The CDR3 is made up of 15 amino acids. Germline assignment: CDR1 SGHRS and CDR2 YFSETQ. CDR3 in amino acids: CASSFSTYAPYEQYF.

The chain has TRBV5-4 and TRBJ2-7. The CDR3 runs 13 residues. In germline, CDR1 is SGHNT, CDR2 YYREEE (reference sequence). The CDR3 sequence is CASSLAANYEQYF.

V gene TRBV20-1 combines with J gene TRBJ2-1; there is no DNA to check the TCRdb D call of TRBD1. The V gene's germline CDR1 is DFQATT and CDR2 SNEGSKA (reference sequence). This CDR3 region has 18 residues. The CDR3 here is CSAIPAVTEPLRYNEQFF.

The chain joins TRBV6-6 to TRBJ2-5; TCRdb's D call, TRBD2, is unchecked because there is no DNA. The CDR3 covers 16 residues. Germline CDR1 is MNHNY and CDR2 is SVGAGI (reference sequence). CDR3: CASSTHTSGDQETQYF.

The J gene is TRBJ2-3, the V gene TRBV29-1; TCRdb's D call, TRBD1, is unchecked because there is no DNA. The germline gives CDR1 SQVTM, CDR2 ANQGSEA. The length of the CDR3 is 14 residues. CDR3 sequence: CSVAGPGRADTQYF.

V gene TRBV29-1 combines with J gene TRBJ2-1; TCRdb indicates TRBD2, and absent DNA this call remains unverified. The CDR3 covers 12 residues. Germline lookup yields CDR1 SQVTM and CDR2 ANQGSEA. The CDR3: CSVFGGINEQFF.

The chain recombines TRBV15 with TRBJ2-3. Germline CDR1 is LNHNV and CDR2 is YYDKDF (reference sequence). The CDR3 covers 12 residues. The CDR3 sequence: CATSRNTDTQYF.

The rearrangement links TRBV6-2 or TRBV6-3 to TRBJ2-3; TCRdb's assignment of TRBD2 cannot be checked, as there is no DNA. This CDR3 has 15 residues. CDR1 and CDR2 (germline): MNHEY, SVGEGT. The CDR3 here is CASSPPMTDPDTQYF.

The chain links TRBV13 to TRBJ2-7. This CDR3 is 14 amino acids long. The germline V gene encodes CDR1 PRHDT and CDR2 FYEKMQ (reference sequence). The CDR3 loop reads CASSTGPYSYEQYF.

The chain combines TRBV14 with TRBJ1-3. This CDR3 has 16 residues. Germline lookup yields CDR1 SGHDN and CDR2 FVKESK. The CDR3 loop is CASSLTGYSSGNTIYF.

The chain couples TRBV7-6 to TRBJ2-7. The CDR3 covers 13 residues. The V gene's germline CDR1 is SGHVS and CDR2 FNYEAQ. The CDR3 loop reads CASSLGGGYEQYF.

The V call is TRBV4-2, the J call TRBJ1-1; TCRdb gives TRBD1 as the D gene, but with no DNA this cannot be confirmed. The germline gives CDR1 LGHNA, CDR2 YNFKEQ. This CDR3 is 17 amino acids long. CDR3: CASSQEGLDRKNTEAFF.

The CDR3 region is CASSQGAGGTYEQYF. This sequence joins TRBV4-1 and TRBJ2-7; no DNA is available, so the TRBD2 call from TCRdb remains unchecked. CDR3 length: 15 amino acids. Germline V lookup: CDR1 MGHRA, CDR2 YSYEKL.

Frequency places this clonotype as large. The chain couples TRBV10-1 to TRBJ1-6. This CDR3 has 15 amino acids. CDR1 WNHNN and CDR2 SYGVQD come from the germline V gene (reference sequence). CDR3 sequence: CASRLRSSYNSPLHF.

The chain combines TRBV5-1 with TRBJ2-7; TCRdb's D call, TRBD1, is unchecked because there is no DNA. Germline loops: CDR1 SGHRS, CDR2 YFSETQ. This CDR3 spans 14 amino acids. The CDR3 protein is CASSTGTASYEQYF.

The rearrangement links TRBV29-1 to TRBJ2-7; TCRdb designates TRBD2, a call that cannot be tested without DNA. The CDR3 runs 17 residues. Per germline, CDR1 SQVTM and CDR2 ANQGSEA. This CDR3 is CSVEDSRTSGGFYEQYF.

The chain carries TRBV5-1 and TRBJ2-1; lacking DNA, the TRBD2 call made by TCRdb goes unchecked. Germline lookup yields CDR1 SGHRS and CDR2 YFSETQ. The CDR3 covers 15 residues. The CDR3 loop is CASSLWGGAIDEQFF.

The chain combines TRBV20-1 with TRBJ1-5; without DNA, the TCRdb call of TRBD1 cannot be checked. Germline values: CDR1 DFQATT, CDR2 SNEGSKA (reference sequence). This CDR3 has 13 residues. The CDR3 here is CSAESGGNQPQHF.

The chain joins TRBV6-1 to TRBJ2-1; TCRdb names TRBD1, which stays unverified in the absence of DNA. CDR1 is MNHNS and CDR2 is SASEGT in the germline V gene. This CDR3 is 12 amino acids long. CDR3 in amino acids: CASARFENEQFF.

This CDR3 reads CASRLGGLIDTQYF. The gene calls are TRBV28 and TRBJ2-3; TCRdb indicates TRBD1, and absent DNA this call remains unverified. The CDR3 totals 14 residues. The germline V gene has CDR1 MDHEN and CDR2 SYDVKM.

The CDR3 loop is CASSMDRGPYEQYF. The rearrangement joins TRBV7-2 to TRBJ2-7; the D call of TRBD1 rests on TCRdb alone, since no DNA is present to check it. There are 14 residues in the CDR3. Germline V gives CDR1 SGHTA, CDR2 FQGNSA. The full variable domain, rest sourced from reference TRBV7-2 and TRBJ2-7, is GAGVSQSPSNKVTEKGKDVELRCDPISGHTALYWYRQSLGQGLEFLIYFQGNSAPDKSGLPSDRFSAERTGGSVSTLTIQRTQQEDSAVYLCASSMDRGPYEQYFGPGTRLTVT.

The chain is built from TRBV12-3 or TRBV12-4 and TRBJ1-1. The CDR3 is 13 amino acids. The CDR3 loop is CASTPPLNTEAFF.

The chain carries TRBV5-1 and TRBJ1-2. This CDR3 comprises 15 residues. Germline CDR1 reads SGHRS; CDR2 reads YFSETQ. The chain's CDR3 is CASSLNADGYGSYTF.

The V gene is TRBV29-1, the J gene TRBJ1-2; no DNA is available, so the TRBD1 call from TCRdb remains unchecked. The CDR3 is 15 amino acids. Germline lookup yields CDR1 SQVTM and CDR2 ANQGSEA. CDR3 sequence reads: CSVVMGQGDSDGYTF.